One sample yielded the 11 T cell receptor beta chains listed below, sequenced in a study of blood T cell repertoires in COVID-19. Using immunoSEQ multiplex PCR, the repertoire was profiled, and TCRdb retains in-frame clones only, with some absent. The data show hundreds of thousands of clones, around 90% seen once. Material for sequencing was PBMCs or T cells enriched from blood (not recorded which). Receptors originate from a woman between 18 and 29 years old with acute COVID-19.

The V gene is TRBV4-3, the J gene TRBJ2-2, with no clear D. The germline gives CDR1 LGHNA, CDR2 YSLEER. The CDR3 contains 14 residues. Trimming pared 6 bases from V and 6 bases from J, leaving 14 bases between. DNA of the CDR3: TGCGCCAGCAGAGAGGTGTACGGTGCCGGGGAGCTGTTTTTT. As protein: CASREVYGAGELFF.

This rearrangement joins TRBV29-1 to TRBJ1-1; D unclear. Germline V gives CDR1 SQVTM, CDR2 ANQGSEA. The germline V and J ends were trimmed by 3 bases and 11 bases, with 22 bases remaining between them. This CDR3 region has 14 residues. CDR3 protein: CSVERALSALGAFF. Written as DNA, the CDR3 is TGCAGCGTTGAGCGGGCCCTTTCCGCCCTTGGCGCTTTCTTT.

J is TRBJ2-5 and V is TRBV19; TRBD2 is a possible D gene (5 bases). Germline assignment: CDR1 LNHDA and CDR2 SQIVND (reference sequence). The CDR3 is 14 residues long. The V and J ends lost 4 bases and 5 bases respectively, with 14 bases between them. The CDR3, as DNA: TGTGCCAGTAGTAGTTGGGAGAGTGACGAGACCCAGTACTTC. Translating gives CASSSWESDETQYF.

The V and J genes are TRBV5-1 and TRBJ2-7; 10 positions agree with TRBD2. The V gene end was trimmed by 7 bases and the J gene end by 1 base; junction bases not matched to a gene: 11. CDR3 size: 16 residues. Looked up from germline, CDR1 is SGHRS and CDR2 is YFSETQ. The DNA for the CDR3 is TGCGCCAGCTCCCCCGAAGGACTAGCGGTTTCCTACGAGCAGTACTTC. Amino acid sequence: CASSPEGLAVSYEQYF.

V usage is TRBV27 and J usage is TRBJ2-1; TRBD2 aligns across 13 bases. The germline V gene has CDR1 MNHEY and CDR2 SMNVEV (reference sequence). The ends lost 5 bases at V and 8 bases at J; junction bases unmatched: 15. This CDR3 is built from 18 residues. CDR3 region: CASSPRTSGRRRSDEQFF. The CDR3 DNA reads TGTGCCAGCAGTCCCAGGACTAGCGGGAGAAGGAGAAGCGATGAGCAGTTCTTC.

The chain joins TRBV7-9 to TRBJ2-1; 8 nucleotides match TRBD2. With 2 bases clipped from V and 0 bases from J, the junction kept 0 bases outside the gene matches. CDR1 is SEHNR and CDR2 is FQNEAQ in the germline V gene (reference sequence). CDR3 length equals 15 residues. CDR3 amino acids: CASSLLAGSYNEQFF. Written as DNA, the CDR3 is TGTGCCAGCAGCTTACTAGCGGGCTCCTACAATGAGCAGTTCTTC.

The chain joins TRBV7-3 to TRBJ2-2, with TRBD2 as a possible D gene (5 bases). CDR1 and CDR2 (germline): SGHTA, FQGTGA. Trimming pared 5 bases from V and 2 bases from J, leaving 12 bases between. The CDR3 runs 15 residues. Here the CDR3 reads CASSRGLINTGELFF. The CDR3 nucleotides are TGTGCCAGCAGCCGCGGACTGATCAACACCGGGGAGCTGTTTTTT.

V and J are TRBV7-2 and TRBJ2-7; 7 bases map to TRBD2. The V gene's germline CDR1 is SGHTA and CDR2 FQGNSA. The CDR3 has 16 amino acids. V lost 1 base to trimming and J lost 6 bases; unmatched junction nucleotides: 12. The CDR3 spells CASSLGRLATGGEQYF. The CDR3 DNA is TGTGCCAGCAGCTTAGGGAGACTAGCTACCGGGGGCGAGCAGTACTTC.

The chain links TRBV19 to TRBJ1-1, with 9 positions matching TRBD1. V shed 5 bases, J shed 4 bases, and the junction held 5 bases outside the gene matches. There are 14 residues in the CDR3. Germline CDR1 LNHDA, CDR2 SQIVND (reference sequence). CDR3 coding DNA: TGTGCCAGTAGTTTGACAGGGGGGATCACTGAAGCTTTCTTT. It yields the protein CASSLTGGITEAFF.

This chain connects TRBV25-1 to TRBJ2-2, with 10 bases that match TRBD1. V lost 6 bases to trimming and J lost 2 bases; unmatched junction nucleotides: 6. Looked up from germline, CDR1 is MGHDK and CDR2 is SYGVNS. There are 16 residues in the CDR3. The CDR3 loop is CASSAGTGVNTGELFF. CDR3 bases: TGTGCCAGCAGCGCGGGGACAGGGGTCAACACCGGGGAGCTGTTTTTT.

The J gene is TRBJ2-3, the V gene TRBV24-1; 10 bases line up with TRBD2. V gave up 0 bases and J gave up 1 base; unmatched junction bases: 12. This CDR3 has 20 residues. CDR1 and CDR2 from the germline V gene are KGHDR and SFDVKD. In DNA, the CDR3 is TGTGCCACCAGTGATTTGCGTCTAGCGGGAGAGAGCCTGCGCACAGATACGCAGTATTTT. Its translation is CATSDLRLAGESLRTDTQYF.